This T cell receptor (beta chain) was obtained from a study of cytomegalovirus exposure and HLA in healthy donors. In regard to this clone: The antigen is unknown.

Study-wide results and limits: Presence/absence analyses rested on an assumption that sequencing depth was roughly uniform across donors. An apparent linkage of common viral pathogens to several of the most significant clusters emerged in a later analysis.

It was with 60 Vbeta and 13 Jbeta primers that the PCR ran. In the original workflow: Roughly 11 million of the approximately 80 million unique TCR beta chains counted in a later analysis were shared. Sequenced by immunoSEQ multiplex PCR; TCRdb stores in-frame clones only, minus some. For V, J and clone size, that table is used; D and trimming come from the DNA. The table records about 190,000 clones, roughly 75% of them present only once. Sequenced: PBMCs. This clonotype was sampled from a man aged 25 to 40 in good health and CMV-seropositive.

The CDR3 spells CASSPHGTGATDTQYF. CDR3 coding DNA: TGTGCCAGCAGCCCCCACGGGACAGGGGCAACAGATACGCAGTATTTT. The chain couples TRBV7-3 to TRBJ2-3; 10 bases are a match to TRBD1. Germline trimming cut 5 bases from V and 3 bases from J; bases unmatched to any gene: 8. Germline V lookup: CDR1 SGHTA, CDR2 FQGTGA. This CDR3 is built from 16 residues.